Listed below are T cell receptor beta chains from one sample, sequenced in a study of shared clonotypes between healthy human individuals. Clones were read by immunoSEQ multiplex PCR, and TCRdb kept only the in-frame ones, dropping some. The sample carries a few hundred thousand clones, roughly four fifths recorded once. The sequencing sample was made of PBMCs. These receptors all come from a woman in her thirties or forties in good health. Some clones in this sample may be carry-over from other donors' samples. Both conserved end residues are part of each CDR3.

CDR3	J	V
CASSPREARYEQYF	TRBJ2-7	TRBV27
CASRLAGVGAYEQYF	TRBJ2-7	TRBV19
CASTRTGDNTYEQYF	TRBJ2-7	TRBV6-1
CASSWSGRTEAFF	TRBJ1-1	TRBV19
CASSLPTRDNEQFF	TRBJ2-1	TRBV27
CASRLAGGFGEQYF	TRBJ2-7	TRBV28
CASSPWVSGSGTQYF	TRBJ2-5	TRBV7-8
CASSDPYGADTQYF	TRBJ2-3	TRBV6-5
CAISEGGQGTDTQYF	TRBJ2-3	TRBV10-3
CASSTLGQAAAAFF	TRBJ1-1	TRBV19
CASSLELGTQYF	TRBJ2-3	TRBV5-1
CAWSGRGSGETQYF	TRBJ2-5	TRBV30
CASSVVGLGETQYF	TRBJ2-5	TRBV9
CASSPIPLGHTDTQYF	TRBJ2-3	TRBV9
CASSIRRGMGEKLFF	TRBJ1-4	TRBV19
CATSRTYGEGQPQHF	TRBJ1-5	TRBV15
CASSFAGAQVYGYTF	TRBJ1-2	TRBV27
CASSGQSNTGELFF	TRBJ2-2	TRBV9
CASRSTSYEQYF	TRBJ2-7	TRBV28
CAWRARYSGSDTEAFF	TRBJ1-1	TRBV30
CASSVTGAGQPQHF	TRBJ1-5	TRBV19
CASSSGQQGTEAFF	TRBJ1-1	TRBV5-1
CASSADGQPPGQYF	TRBJ2-7	TRBV5-1
CASSGGGIVTDTQYF	TRBJ2-3	TRBV28
CASSLIARSGGEKLFF	TRBJ1-4	TRBV11-2
CASKNLLGAGLAGDGYTF	TRBJ1-2	TRBV10-1
CASSSDPGRNQETQYF	TRBJ2-5	TRBV7-9
CAWSVVEGLAPTGELFF	TRBJ2-2	TRBV30
CASSPRTGSSYEQYF	TRBJ2-7	TRBV4-1
CASRPDVGLISYEQYF	TRBJ2-7	TRBV28
CASSQDEGLETQYF	TRBJ2-5	TRBV4-2
CASSPGLVLSYEQYF	TRBJ2-7	TRBV11-2
CAGSGYPYNEQFF	TRBJ2-1	TRBV6-1
CAWSVLLGVGYTF	TRBJ1-2	TRBV30
CASSPDRETFYGYTF	TRBJ1-2	TRBV6-5
CASDGTASYNEQFF	TRBJ2-1	TRBV6-1
CASSEGQGAGNEQFF	TRBJ2-1	TRBV10-2
CSVPLGLADYNEQFF	TRBJ2-1	TRBV29-1
CASRPDTLRPYEQYF	TRBJ2-7	TRBV28
CASSLRLEQFF	TRBJ2-1	TRBV5-8
CASSGTGTDGYTF	TRBJ1-2	TRBV27
CASTGQQANYGYTF	TRBJ1-2	TRBV7-2
CASSLSGAWYF	TRBJ2-5	TRBV7-8
CASSFELAGGSRQYF	TRBJ2-7	TRBV5-1
CASRTGTNSYEQYF	TRBJ2-7	TRBV21-1
CASSQAGASGHNGQFF	TRBJ2-1	TRBV4-1
CASRRGLTAYEQYF	TRBJ2-7	TRBV5-6